This T cell receptor (beta chain) derives from a study of blood T cells in healthy people across ages. Overall study findings and caveats: Diversity estimated from one million T cells was considered an underestimate. Changes seen in expanded clonotypes were possibly confounded by donor CMV status left unknown.

Remarks on this clonotype: Its antigen is as yet unknown.

Primed by a sample-barcoded 5' primer and a J-beta primer mix, a second PCR proceeded for 7 to 11 cycles. A template-switch adaptor that had 12 random nucleotides put a tag on each cDNA molecule. Via MiXCR, TCRdb re-called the 5' RACE reads, giving one row per CDR3 protein. This table holds about a million distinct CDR3 sequences, 35% to 40% found once. V was pared by 4 bases and J by 8 bases, with 8 bases between. The length of the CDR3 is 12 residues. Per germline, CDR1 MNHEY and CDR2 SVGEGT. V is TRBV6-2 or TRBV6-3 and J is TRBJ1-4, with D perhaps matching TRBD1 (6 bases). Sequencing was performed on blood. This TCR was recovered from a man aged 18 to 29 in good health. CDR3 DNA sequence: TGTGCCAGCAGTTGGACAGTCGAAAAACTGTTTTTT. It specifies CASSWTVEKLFF.